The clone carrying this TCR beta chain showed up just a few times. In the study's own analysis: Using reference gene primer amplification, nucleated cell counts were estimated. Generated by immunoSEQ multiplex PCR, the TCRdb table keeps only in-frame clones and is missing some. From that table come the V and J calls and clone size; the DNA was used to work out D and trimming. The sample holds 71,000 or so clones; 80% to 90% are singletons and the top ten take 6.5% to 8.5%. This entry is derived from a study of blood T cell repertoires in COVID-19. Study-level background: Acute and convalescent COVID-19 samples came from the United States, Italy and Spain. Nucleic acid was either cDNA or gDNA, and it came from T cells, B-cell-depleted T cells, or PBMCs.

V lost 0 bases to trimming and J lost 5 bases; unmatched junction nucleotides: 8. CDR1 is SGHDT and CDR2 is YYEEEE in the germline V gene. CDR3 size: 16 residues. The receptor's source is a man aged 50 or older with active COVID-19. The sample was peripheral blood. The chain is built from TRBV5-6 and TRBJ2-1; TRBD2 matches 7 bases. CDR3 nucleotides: TGTGCCAGCAGCTTGGTGTCGCCTAGCGGCCACAATGAGCAGTTCTTC. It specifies CASSLVSPSGHNEQFF.